This T cell receptor beta chain was sequenced in a study of cytomegalovirus exposure and HLA in healthy donors. Study-wide points: For presence/absence analyses, sequencing depth was assumed to be roughly uniform across donors.

Germline CDR1 and CDR2: LNHDA and SQIVND (reference sequence). CDR3 length: 11 residues. J was trimmed by 10 bases and V by 8 bases; bases with no gene match: 5. 60 Vbeta and 13 Jbeta primers were used in PCR. TCRdb's copy holds only in-frame clones and misses some; the assay was immunoSEQ multiplex PCR. The sample lists approximately 110,000 clones; around 76% were seen once. This clone was recorded once. Its target is unknown. The specimen sequenced was PBMCs. The clonotype was recovered from a woman aged 60-75 years in good health and CMV-seropositive. The rearrangement joins TRBV19 to TRBJ1-1; 9 bases align to TRBD1. The DNA for the CDR3 is TGTGCCAGTCAACAGGGGGCCGGAGCTTTCTTT. Translating it yields CASQQGAGAFF.